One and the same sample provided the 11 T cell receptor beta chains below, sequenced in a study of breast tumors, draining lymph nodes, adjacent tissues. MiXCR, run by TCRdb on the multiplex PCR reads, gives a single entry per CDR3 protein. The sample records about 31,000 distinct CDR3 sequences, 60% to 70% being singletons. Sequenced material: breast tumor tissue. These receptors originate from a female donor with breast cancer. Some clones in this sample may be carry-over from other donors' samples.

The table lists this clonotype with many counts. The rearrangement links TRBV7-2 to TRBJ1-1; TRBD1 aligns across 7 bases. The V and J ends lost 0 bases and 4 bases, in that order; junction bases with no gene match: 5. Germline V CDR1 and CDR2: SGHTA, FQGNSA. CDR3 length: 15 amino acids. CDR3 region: CASSLAASGGTEAFF. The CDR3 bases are TGTGCCAGCAGCTTAGCGGCATCAGGGGGCACTGAAGCTTTCTTT.

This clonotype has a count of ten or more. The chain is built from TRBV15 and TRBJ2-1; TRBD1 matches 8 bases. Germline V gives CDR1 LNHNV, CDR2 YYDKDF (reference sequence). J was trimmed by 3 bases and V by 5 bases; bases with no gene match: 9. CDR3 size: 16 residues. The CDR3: CATSSRQGALYNEQFF. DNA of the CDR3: TGTGCCACCAGCTCCAGGCAGGGGGCCCTCTACAATGAGCAGTTCTTC.

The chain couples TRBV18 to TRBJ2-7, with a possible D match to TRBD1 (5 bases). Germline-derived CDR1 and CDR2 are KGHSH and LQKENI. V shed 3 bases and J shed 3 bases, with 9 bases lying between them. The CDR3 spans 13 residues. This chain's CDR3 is CASSPIRGYEQYF. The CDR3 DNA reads TGTGCCAGCTCACCCATTAGGGGCTACGAGCAGTACTTC.

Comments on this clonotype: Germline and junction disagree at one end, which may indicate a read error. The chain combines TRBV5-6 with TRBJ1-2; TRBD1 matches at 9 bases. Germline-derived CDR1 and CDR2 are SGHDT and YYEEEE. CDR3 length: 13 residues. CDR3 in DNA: TGTGCCAGCACCTTGGACAGGGGCTATGGCTACACCTTC. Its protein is CASTLDRGYGYTF. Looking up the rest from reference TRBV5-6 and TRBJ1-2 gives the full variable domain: DAGVTQSPTHLIKTRGQQVTLRCSPKSGHDTVSWYQQALGQGPQFIFQYYEEEERQRGNFPDRFSGHQFPNYSSELNVNALLLGDSALYLCASTLDRGYGYTFGSGTRLTVV.

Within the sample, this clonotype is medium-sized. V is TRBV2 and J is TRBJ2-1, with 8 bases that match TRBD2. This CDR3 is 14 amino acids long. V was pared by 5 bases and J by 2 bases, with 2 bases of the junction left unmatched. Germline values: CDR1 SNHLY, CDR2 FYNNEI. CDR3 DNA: TGTGCCAGCAGTCAACTAGCGGCCTACAATGAGCAGTTCTTC. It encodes CASSQLAAYNEQFF.

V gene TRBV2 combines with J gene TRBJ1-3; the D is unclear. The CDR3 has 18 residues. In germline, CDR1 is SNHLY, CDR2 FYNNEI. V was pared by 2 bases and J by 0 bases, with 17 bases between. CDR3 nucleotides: TGTGCCAGCAGTGAACGTTGGGTATATGGCGGCTCTGGAAACACCATATATTTT. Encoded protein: CASSERWVYGGSGNTIYF.

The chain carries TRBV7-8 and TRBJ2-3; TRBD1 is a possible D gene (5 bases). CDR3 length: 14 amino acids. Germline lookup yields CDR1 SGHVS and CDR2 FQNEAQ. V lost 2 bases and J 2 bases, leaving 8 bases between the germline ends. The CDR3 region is CASSLRTFTDTQYF. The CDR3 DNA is TGTGCCAGCAGCTTAAGGACATTCACAGATACGCAGTATTTT.

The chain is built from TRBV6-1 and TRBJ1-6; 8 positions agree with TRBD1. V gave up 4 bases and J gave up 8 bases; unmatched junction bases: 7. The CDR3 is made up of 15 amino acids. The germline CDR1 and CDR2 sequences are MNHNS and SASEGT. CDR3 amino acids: CASSGTGQGYSPLHF. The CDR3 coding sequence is TGTGCCAGCAGTGGAACCGGACAGGGTTATTCACCCCTCCACTTT.

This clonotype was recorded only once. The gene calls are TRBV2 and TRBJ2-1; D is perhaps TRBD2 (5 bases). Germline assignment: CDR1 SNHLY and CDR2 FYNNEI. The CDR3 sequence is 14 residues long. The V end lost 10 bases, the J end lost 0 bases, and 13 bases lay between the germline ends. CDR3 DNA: TGTGCCAACGCGAAGCGGAGCTCCTACAATGAGCAGTTCTTC. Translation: CANAKRSSYNEQFF.

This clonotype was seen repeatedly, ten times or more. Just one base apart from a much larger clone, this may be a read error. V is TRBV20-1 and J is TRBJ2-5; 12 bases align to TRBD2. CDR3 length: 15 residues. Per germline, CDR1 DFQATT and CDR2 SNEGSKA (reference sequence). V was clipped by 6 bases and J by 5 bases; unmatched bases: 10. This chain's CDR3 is CSANGLAGRAETQYF. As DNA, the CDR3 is TGCAGTGCAAATGGACTAGCGGGGCGGGCGGAGACCCAGTACTTC.

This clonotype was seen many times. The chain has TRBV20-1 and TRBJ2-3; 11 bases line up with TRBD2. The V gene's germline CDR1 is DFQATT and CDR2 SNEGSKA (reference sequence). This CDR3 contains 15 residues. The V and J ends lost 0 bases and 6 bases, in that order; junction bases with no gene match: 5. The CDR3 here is CSARDSGRAGDTQYF. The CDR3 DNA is TGCAGTGCTAGAGATAGCGGGAGGGCCGGGGATACGCAGTATTTT.